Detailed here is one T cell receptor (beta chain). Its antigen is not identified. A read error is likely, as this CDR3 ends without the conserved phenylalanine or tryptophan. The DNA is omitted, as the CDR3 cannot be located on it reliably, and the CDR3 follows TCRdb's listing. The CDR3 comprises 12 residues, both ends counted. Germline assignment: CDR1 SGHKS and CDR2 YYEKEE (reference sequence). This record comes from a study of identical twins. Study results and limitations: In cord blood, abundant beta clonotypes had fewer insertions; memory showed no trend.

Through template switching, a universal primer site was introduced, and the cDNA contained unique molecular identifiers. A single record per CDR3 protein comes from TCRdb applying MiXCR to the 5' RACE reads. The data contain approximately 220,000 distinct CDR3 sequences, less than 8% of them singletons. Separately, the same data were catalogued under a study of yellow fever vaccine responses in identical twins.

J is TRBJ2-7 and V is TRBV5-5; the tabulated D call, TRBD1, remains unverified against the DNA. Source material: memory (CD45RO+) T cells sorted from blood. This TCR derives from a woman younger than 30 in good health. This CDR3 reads CASSTGQGLSSI.